A single T cell receptor beta chain is shown here with its context. Sequenced by immunoSEQ multiplex PCR; TCRdb stores in-frame clones only, minus some. Altogether 95,000 to 100,000 clones are present, roughly 95% being singletons, with the ten largest covering 0.21%. The sample belongs to a study of technical replicates of blood from a handful of donors. CDR1 is SGDLS and CDR2 is YYNGEE in the germline V gene. This CDR3 comprises 15 residues. V lost 5 bases to trimming and J lost 3 bases; unmatched junction nucleotides: 10. This TCR came from a human donor in good health. Sequenced sample: T cells isolated from PBMCs. The gene calls are TRBV9 and TRBJ2-7, with TRBD2 identical over 8 bases. Written as DNA, the CDR3 is TGTGCCAGCAGTCAAGAACGGGAGGGCATCTACGAGCAGTACTTC. Encoded protein: CASSQEREGIYEQYF.